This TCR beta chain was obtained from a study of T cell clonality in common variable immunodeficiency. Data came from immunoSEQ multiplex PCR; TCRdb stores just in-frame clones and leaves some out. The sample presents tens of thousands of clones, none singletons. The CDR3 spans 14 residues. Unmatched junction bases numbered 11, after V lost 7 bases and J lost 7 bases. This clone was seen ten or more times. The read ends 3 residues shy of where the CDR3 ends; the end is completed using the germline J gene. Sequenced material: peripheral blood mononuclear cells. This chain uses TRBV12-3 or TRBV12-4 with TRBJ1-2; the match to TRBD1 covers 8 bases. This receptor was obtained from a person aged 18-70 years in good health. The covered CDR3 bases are TGTGCCAGCACCCTCAGACAGGGGTGGGGTGGC. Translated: CASTLRQGWGG. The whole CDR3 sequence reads CASTLRQGWGGYTF.